This is a list of T cell receptor beta chains from one sample in a study of blood T cell repertoires in COVID-19. Repertoires were generated with immunoSEQ multiplex PCR, while TCRdb's copy carries only in-frame clones and drops some. The sample consists of hundreds of thousands of clones, 75% to 90% of them appearing once. Sequences were obtained from PBMCs or T cells enriched from blood (not recorded which). The source of these receptors is a woman in her sixties who had recovered from COVID-19. Both conserved end residues are part of each CDR3. The order of the fields is clone size, D gene, J gene, V gene, CDR3 protein, CDR3 DNA. The D gene is left open where the match is weak. Not all rows give a size; the values are once, few, many and, for expanded clones, a class.

>.|TRBD1|TRBJ1-6|TRBV28
CASSSQGRNSPLHF
TGTGCCAGCAGTTCACAGGGGCGTAATTCACCCCTCCACTTT
>once|TRBD1|TRBJ1-4|TRBV5-1
CASSAFTGGEREKLFF
TGCGCCAGCAGCGCATTTACAGGGGGAGAAAGGGAAAAACTGTTTTTT
>.|.|TRBJ1-2|TRBV21-1
CASSSRSDSSYGYTF
TGTGCCAGCAGCTCCCGATCGGACAGTAGCTATGGCTACACCTTC
>.|TRBD2|TRBJ2-1|TRBV4-2
CASSQAAGTYNEQFF
TGTGCCAGCAGCCAAGCAGCGGGGACTTACAATGAGCAGTTCTTC
>few|TRBD2|TRBJ2-1|TRBV11-3
CASSLDLNAGGRNEQFF
TGTGCCAGCAGCTTAGATCTAAACGCGGGGGGGCGGAATGAGCAGTTCTTC
>once|.|TRBJ1-6|TRBV25-1
CASEGGSLGRSPLHF
TGTGCCAGCGAGGGGGGGAGTCTTGGGCGGTCACCCCTCCACTTT
>.|.|TRBJ1-5|TRBV3-1/TRBV3-2
CASSRGHTNPDSNQPQHF
TGTGCCAGCAGCCGAGGACACACGAACCCCGATAGCAATCAGCCCCAGCATTTT
>.|TRBD2|TRBJ2-3|TRBV29-1
CSVEDRRGGAVDTQYF
TGCAGCGTTGAAGATAGGCGCGGGGGGGCCGTAGATACGCAGTATTTT
>.|TRBD1|TRBJ2-5|TRBV6-2/TRBV6-3
CASSFGQGRETQYF
TGTGCCAGCAGTTTCGGACAGGGGCGGGAGACCCAGTACTTC
>.|.|TRBJ1-1|TRBV5-6
CASSQAGGPTEAFF
TGTGCCAGCAGCCAGGCCGGGGGGCCCACTGAAGCTTTCTTT
>.|TRBD1|TRBJ1-2|TRBV19
CASSAGTVGYGYTF
TGTGCCAGTAGTGCCGGGACAGTGGGGTATGGCTACACCTTC
>.|TRBD2|TRBJ2-2|TRBV12-3/TRBV12-4
CASSWGGTGELFF
TGTGCCAGCTCCTGGGGGGGTACCGGGGAGCTGTTTTTT
>.|TRBD2|TRBJ2-2|TRBV24-1
CATTAGVGGELFF
TGTGCCACCACGGCGGGGGTTGGCGGGGAGCTGTTTTTT
>.|TRBD1|TRBJ2-3|TRBV5-1
CASSLIPGQGVLTDTQYF
TGCGCCAGCAGCTTAATTCCGGGACAGGGGGTACTCACAGATACGCAGTATTTT
>.|.|TRBJ1-5|TRBV27
CASSLLGGSNQPQHF
TGTGCCAGCAGTTTATTAGGGGGTAGCAATCAGCCCCAGCATTTT
>.|.|TRBJ1-1|TRBV29-1
CSVGHNTDTEAFF
TGCAGCGTTGGACACAACACAGACACTGAAGCTTTCTTT
>.|TRBD1|TRBJ2-7|TRBV6-5
CASSFATGGSYEQYF
TGTGCCAGCAGTTTTGCGACAGGGGGCTCCTACGAGCAGTACTTC
>.|TRBD2|TRBJ2-5|TRBV3-1/TRBV3-2
CASSQDFSGGKETQYF
TGTGCCAGCAGCCAAGATTTTAGCGGGGGTAAAGAGACCCAGTACTTC
>.|TRBD2|TRBJ2-5|TRBV9
CASSPYTTPAGGREETQYF
TGTGCCAGCAGCCCATATACGACTCCAGCGGGGGGCCGCGAAGAGACCCAGTACTTC
>once|TRBD2|TRBJ2-1|TRBV18
CASSQSGGPYNEQFF
TGTGCCAGCTCACAAAGCGGGGGGCCCTACAATGAGCAGTTCTTC
>.|.|TRBJ1-4|TRBV27
CASSWSGVNEKLFF
TGTGCCAGCAGTTGGTCGGGGGTAAATGAAAAACTGTTTTTT
>.|.|TRBJ2-7|TRBV5-1
CASSLETVYEQYF
TGCGCCAGCAGCTTGGAGACAGTTTACGAGCAGTACTTC
>few|TRBD1|TRBJ1-6|TRBV18
CASSPRTGGDSPLHF
TGTGCCAGCTCACCTCGGACAGGAGGAGATTCACCCCTCCACTTT
>.|TRBD1|TRBJ1-1|TRBV14
CASSLKMGQPHLEAFF
TGTGCCAGCAGCCTGAAAATGGGACAGCCGCACCTTGAAGCTTTCTTT
>.|TRBD2|TRBJ2-3|TRBV5-1
CASSLVAGLVDTQYF
TGCGCCAGCAGCTTGGTAGCGGGGTTGGTAGATACGCAGTATTTT
>.|.|TRBJ2-7|TRBV12-3/TRBV12-4
CASSFYREQYF
TGTGCCAGCAGTTTTTACCGGGAGCAGTACTTC
>.|.|TRBJ1-1|TRBV6-5
CASSYPGGSEAFF
TGTGCCAGCAGTTACCCTGGAGGGTCTGAAGCTTTCTTT
>.|.|TRBJ2-3|TRBV5-4
CASSGGAGTDTQYF
TGTGCCAGCAGCGGGGGGGCTGGGACAGATACGCAGTATTTT
>.|.|TRBJ1-2|TRBV9
CASSPRTFGQGYTF
TGTGCCAGCAGCCCCCGGACATTTGGACAGGGCTACACCTTC
>.|.|TRBJ1-2|TRBV5-1
CASSRSGDRGYTF
TGCGCCAGCAGCAGGTCGGGGGATCGTGGCTACACCTTC
>.|TRBD1|TRBJ2-2|TRBV29-1
CSGRGQATGELFF
TGCAGCGGCAGGGGACAGGCCACCGGGGAGCTGTTTTTT
>.|.|TRBJ2-1|TRBV6-6
CASSPGHLLETYNEQFF
TGTGCCAGCAGTCCGGGACACCTCCTCGAGACCTACAATGAGCAGTTCTTC
>.|.|TRBJ1-1|TRBV29-1
CSVVQNTEAFF
TGCAGCGTTGTACAGAACACTGAAGCTTTCTTT
>once|.|TRBJ2-7|TRBV2
CASSVGRGTLPYEQYF
TGTGCCAGCAGTGTAGGAAGGGGGACCCTTCCCTACGAGCAGTACTTC
>.|TRBD2|TRBJ2-3|TRBV5-8
CASRDSGGIDTQYF
TGTGCCAGCAGGGATAGCGGGGGGATTGATACGCAGTATTTT
>.|.|TRBJ2-5|TRBV6-5
CASRPAGQETQYF
TGTGCCAGCAGACCAGCCGGGCAAGAGACCCAGTACTTC
>once|.|TRBJ2-1|TRBV2
CASKSGQYNEQFF
TGTGCCAGCAAGAGCGGGCAGTACAATGAGCAGTTCTTC
>.|.|TRBJ1-6|TRBV19
CASRGVSYNSPLHF
TGTGCCAGCCGGGGGGTCTCCTATAATTCACCCCTCCACTTT
>.|.|TRBJ1-6|TRBV18
CASSRTGMEQANSPLHF
TGTGCCAGCTCACGGACGGGTATGGAACAGGCGAATTCACCCCTCCACTTT
>once|.|TRBJ2-3|TRBV5-1
CASSLARIEADTQYF
TGCGCCAGCAGCTTGGCCAGGATTGAAGCAGATACGCAGTATTTT
>.|.|TRBJ2-2|TRBV7-8
CASSPARSSPTGELFF
TGTGCCAGCAGCCCTGCTAGGTCTTCCCCTACCGGGGAGCTGTTTTTT
>.|.|TRBJ2-5|TRBV12-3/TRBV12-4
CASSLTRGTQYF
TGTGCCAGCAGTTTAACCCGAGGGACCCAGTACTTC
>.|.|TRBJ2-5|TRBV1
CTSTPRWRQETQYF
TGCACCAGCACCCCACGTTGGCGGCAAGAGACCCAGTACTTC
>.|.|TRBJ1-2|TRBV5-1
CASSLRQTSWYGYTF
TGCGCCAGCAGCTTGAGACAGACCTCTTGGTATGGCTACACCTTC
>.|TRBD1|TRBJ1-2|TRBV12-3/TRBV12-4
CAILQGARGYTF
TGTGCCATTTTACAGGGGGCAAGGGGCTACACCTTC
>.|TRBD1|TRBJ1-5|TRBV7-2
CASSSQGISNQPQHF
TGTGCCAGCAGCTCACAGGGGATTAGCAATCAGCCCCAGCATTTT
>.|TRBD2|TRBJ2-5|TRBV7-6
CASSLAGGMSQETQYF
TGTGCCAGCAGCTTAGCGGGAGGGATGAGTCAAGAGACCCAGTACTTC
>.|.|TRBJ2-7|TRBV9
CASSVGEGTSYEQYF
TGTGCCAGCAGCGTAGGGGAGGGGACATCCTACGAGCAGTACTTC
>once|TRBD1|TRBJ1-2|TRBV5-4
CASSPPGQGARGYTF
TGTGCCAGCAGCCCTCCGGGACAGGGGGCGCGAGGCTACACCTTC
>.|.|TRBJ1-4|TRBV11-3
CASRFSATNEKLFF
TGTGCCAGCAGATTCTCCGCAACTAATGAAAAACTGTTTTTT
>few|.|TRBJ1-2|TRBV19
CASNLLPGLQGYTF
TGTGCCAGTAACCTTCTTCCGGGACTGCAGGGCTACACCTTC
>.|TRBD1|TRBJ1-2|TRBV27
CASSLLQGTYGYTF
TGTGCCAGCAGTTTACTACAGGGGACCTATGGCTACACCTTC
>once|.|TRBJ1-1|TRBV7-8
CASSLESGRGFTEAFF
TGTGCCAGCAGCTTAGAGTCCGGCAGGGGATTCACTGAAGCTTTCTTT
>.|TRBD1|TRBJ1-2|TRBV5-3
CARSLGRGLCGYGYTF
TGTGCCAGAAGCTTGGGGAGGGGGCTGTGTGGCTATGGCTACACCTTC
>.|TRBD1|TRBJ2-2|TRBV5-4
CASSLSGTGANTGELFF
TGTGCCAGCAGCCTCTCGGGTACAGGGGCCAACACCGGGGAGCTGTTTTTT
>.|TRBD1|TRBJ2-5|TRBV5-4
CASSPRQGVGETQYF
TGTGCCAGCAGCCCACGACAGGGTGTCGGGGAGACCCAGTACTTC
>once|.|TRBJ1-5|TRBV19
CASNGKRPFNQPQHF
TGTGCCAGTAATGGTAAGCGGCCTTTCAATCAGCCCCAGCATTTT
>.|.|TRBJ1-2|TRBV2
CASGGAPNYGYTF
TGTGCCAGCGGGGGCGCCCCCAACTATGGCTACACCTTC
>.|TRBD1|TRBJ1-1|TRBV7-9
CASSTGQVNTEAFF
TGTGCCAGCAGCACGGGACAGGTGAACACTGAAGCTTTCTTT